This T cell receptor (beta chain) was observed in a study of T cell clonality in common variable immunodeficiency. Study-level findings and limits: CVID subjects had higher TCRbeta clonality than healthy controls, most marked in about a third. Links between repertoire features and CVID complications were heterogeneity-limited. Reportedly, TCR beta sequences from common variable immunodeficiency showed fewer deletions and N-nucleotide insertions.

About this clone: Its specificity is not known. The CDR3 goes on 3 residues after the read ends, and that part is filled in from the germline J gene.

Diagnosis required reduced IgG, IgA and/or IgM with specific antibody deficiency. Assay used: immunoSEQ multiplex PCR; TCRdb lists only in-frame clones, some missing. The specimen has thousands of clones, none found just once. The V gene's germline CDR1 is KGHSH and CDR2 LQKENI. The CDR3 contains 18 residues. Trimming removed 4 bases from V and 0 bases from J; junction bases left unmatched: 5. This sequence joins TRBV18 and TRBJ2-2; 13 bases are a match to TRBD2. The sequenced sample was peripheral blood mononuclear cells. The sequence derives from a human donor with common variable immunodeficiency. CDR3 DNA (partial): TGTGCCAGCTCACTGCGGACTAGCGGGGGAGCGAACACCGGGGAG. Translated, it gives CASSLRTSGGANTGE. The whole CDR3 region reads CASSLRTSGGANTGELFF.